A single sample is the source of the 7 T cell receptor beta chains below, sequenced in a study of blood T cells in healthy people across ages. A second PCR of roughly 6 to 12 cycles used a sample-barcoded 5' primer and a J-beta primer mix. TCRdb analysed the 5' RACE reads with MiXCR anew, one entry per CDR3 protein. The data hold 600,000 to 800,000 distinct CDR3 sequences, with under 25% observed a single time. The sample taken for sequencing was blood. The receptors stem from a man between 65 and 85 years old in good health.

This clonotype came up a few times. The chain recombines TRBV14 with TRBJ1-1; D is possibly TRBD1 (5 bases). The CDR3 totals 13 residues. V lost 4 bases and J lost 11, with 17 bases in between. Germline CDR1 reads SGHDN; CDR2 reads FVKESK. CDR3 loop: CASSRDRHLTAFF. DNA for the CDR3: TGTGCCAGCAGCCGAGACAGACATCTGACTGCTTTCTTT. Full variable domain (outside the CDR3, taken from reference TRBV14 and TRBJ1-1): EAGVTQFPSHSVIEKGQTVTLRCDPISGHDNLYWYRRVMGKEIKFLLHFVKESKQDESGMPNNRFLAERTGGTYSTLKVQPAELEDSGVYFCASSRDRHLTAFFGQGTRLTVV.

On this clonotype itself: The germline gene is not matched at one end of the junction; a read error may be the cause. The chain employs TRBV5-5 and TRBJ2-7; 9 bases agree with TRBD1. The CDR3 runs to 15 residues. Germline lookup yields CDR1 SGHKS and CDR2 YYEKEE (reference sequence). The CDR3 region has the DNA TGTGCCAGCAGCTTGATCGACAGGGGGGCCTACGAGCTGTACTTC. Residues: CASSLIDRGAYELYF.

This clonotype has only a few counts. CDR3 in DNA: TGCGCCAGCAGCCCCTCAGAGGCAGCTAACTATGGCTACACCTTC. Amino acids: CASSPSEAANYGYTF. This chain connects TRBV4-1 to TRBJ1-2; D unclear. V was clipped by 4 bases and J by 0 bases, with 12 bases between them. The CDR3 is 15 amino acids. Per the germline V gene, CDR1 is MGHRA and CDR2 is YSYEKL.

The CDR3 protein is CASSVATGYEQYF. In nucleotides, the CDR3 is TGTGCCAGCAGCGTAGCTACGGGATACGAGCAGTACTTC. The chain recombines TRBV9 with TRBJ2-7; maybe TRBD2 (5 bases). The V gene's germline CDR1 is SGDLS and CDR2 YYNGEE. The CDR3 totals 13 residues. The V end was cut by 0 bases, the J end by 4 bases, with 8 bases between.

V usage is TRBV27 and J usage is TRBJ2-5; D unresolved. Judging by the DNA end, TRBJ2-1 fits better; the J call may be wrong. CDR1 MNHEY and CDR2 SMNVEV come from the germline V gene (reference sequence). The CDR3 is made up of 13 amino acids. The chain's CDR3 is CATQPDTIGEQFF. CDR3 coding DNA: TGTGCCACCCAACCCGACACCATCGGTGAGCAGTTCTTC.

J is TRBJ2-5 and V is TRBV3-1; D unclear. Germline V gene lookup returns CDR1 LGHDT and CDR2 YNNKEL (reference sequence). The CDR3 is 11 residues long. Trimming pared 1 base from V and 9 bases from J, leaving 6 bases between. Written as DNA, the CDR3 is TGTGCCAGCAGCCAAGTTGAGGCCCAGTACTTC. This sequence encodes CASSQVEAQYF.

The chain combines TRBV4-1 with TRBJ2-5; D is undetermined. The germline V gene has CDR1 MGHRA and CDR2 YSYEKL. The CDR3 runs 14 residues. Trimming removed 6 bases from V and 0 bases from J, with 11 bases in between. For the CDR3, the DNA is TGCGCCAGCAGTCCCGGACCGTACCAAGAGACCCAGTACTTC. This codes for CASSPGPYQETQYF.